A selection of T cell receptor beta chains follows, all from one sample in a study of graft-versus-host responses after intestinal transplantation. No antigens are known for them. The data were produced by immunoSEQ multiplex PCR, yet TCRdb's version contains in-frame clones alone and is incomplete. The sample lists 90,000 to 150,000 clones; 90% to 95% were seen once. Sequences were derived from unstimulated CD8+ T cells sorted from spleen or lymph node cells, sampled before intestinal transplant. The receptor source for this set is a human donor who received an intestinal transplant. Both conserved end residues are part of each CDR3. Each record gives: CDR3 protein, CDR3 DNA, J gene, clone size, CDR3 length, D gene, V gene. The D gene is left open where the match is weak. Rows give clone size only sometimes, using once, few, many, or a class for an expanded clone.

CDR3aa: CASSLVPGITGNTIYF
CDR3nt: TGTGCCAGCAGCTTAGTTCCGGGAATTACCGGAAACACCATATATTTT
j_gene: TRBJ1-3
abundance: .
len: 16
d_gene: .
v_gene: TRBV7-2

CDR3aa: CASSERQEEAFF
CDR3nt: TGTGCCAGCAGCGAACGACAGGAGGAAGCTTTCTTT
j_gene: TRBJ1-1
abundance: .
len: 12
d_gene: .
v_gene: TRBV7-9

CDR3aa: CASSEEGTHGYTF
CDR3nt: TGTGCCAGCAGTGAGGAGGGTACGCATGGCTACACCTTC
j_gene: TRBJ1-2
abundance: once
len: 13
d_gene: .
v_gene: TRBV25-1

CDR3aa: CASSQGAGTGQPQHF
CDR3nt: TGCGCCAGCAGCCAAGGGGCAGGGACCGGTCAGCCCCAGCATTTT
j_gene: TRBJ1-5
abundance: few
len: 15
d_gene: .
v_gene: TRBV4-1

CDR3aa: CASSIGQLFSYEQYF
CDR3nt: TGTGCCAGTAGTATCGGACAGTTATTCTCCTACGAGCAGTACTTC
j_gene: TRBJ2-7
abundance: once
len: 15
d_gene: .
v_gene: TRBV19

CDR3aa: CASRPSGRGETQYF
CDR3nt: TGTGCCAGCAGACCTAGCGGGAGGGGGGAGACCCAGTACTTC
j_gene: TRBJ2-5
abundance: .
len: 14
d_gene: TRBD2
v_gene: TRBV6-5

CDR3aa: CASSWEPLFGGNQPQHF
CDR3nt: TGTGCCAGCAGTTGGGAACCCCTATTCGGGGGCAATCAGCCCCAGCATTTT
j_gene: TRBJ1-5
abundance: .
len: 17
d_gene: .
v_gene: TRBV28

CDR3aa: CASSPRTSVSYEQYF
CDR3nt: TGCGCCAGCAGCCCTCGGACTAGCGTTAGCTACGAGCAGTACTTC
j_gene: TRBJ2-7
abundance: .
len: 15
d_gene: TRBD2
v_gene: TRBV4-1

CDR3aa: CASSLDKENQPQHF
CDR3nt: TGTGCCAGCAGCTTAGACAAGGAAAATCAGCCCCAGCATTTT
j_gene: TRBJ1-5
abundance: .
len: 14
d_gene: .
v_gene: TRBV7-8

CDR3aa: CASSSIRQGEETQYF
CDR3nt: TGTGCCAGCAGCTCAATCCGACAGGGTGAAGAGACCCAGTACTTC
j_gene: TRBJ2-5
abundance: .
len: 15
d_gene: TRBD1
v_gene: TRBV13

CDR3aa: CASSTRTSKRWDEQFF
CDR3nt: TGTGCCAGCAGTACCCGGACTAGCAAAAGGTGGGATGAGCAGTTCTTC
j_gene: TRBJ2-1
abundance: .
len: 16
d_gene: TRBD2
v_gene: TRBV27

CDR3aa: CASSVGKGEVGAFF
CDR3nt: TGTGCCAGCAGCGTAGGTAAGGGTGAAGTAGGGGCTTTCTTT
j_gene: TRBJ1-1
abundance: .
len: 14
d_gene: .
v_gene: TRBV9

CDR3aa: CASSVGVAAADEQFF
CDR3nt: TGTGCCAGCAGCGTAGGAGTAGCGGCGGCCGATGAGCAGTTCTTC
j_gene: TRBJ2-1
abundance: .
len: 15
d_gene: .
v_gene: TRBV9

CDR3aa: CASSYPDVPYEQYF
CDR3nt: TGTGCCAGCAGTTACCCGGACGTGCCTTACGAGCAGTACTTC
j_gene: TRBJ2-7
abundance: .
len: 14
d_gene: .
v_gene: TRBV6-5

CDR3aa: CASSQALAYNEQFF
CDR3nt: TGCGCCAGCAGCCAAGCTCTAGCCTACAATGAGCAGTTCTTC
j_gene: TRBJ2-1
abundance: once
len: 14
d_gene: .
v_gene: TRBV4-1

CDR3aa: CASRPMWGGPYEQYF
CDR3nt: TGTGCCAGCCGACCCATGTGGGGCGGCCCTTACGAGCAGTACTTC
j_gene: TRBJ2-7
abundance: .
len: 15
d_gene: .
v_gene: TRBV28

CDR3aa: CASSYTTGTANTGELFF
CDR3nt: TGTGCCAGCAGCTACACCACCGGGACGGCGAACACCGGGGAGCTGTTTTTT
j_gene: TRBJ2-2
abundance: once
len: 17
d_gene: .
v_gene: TRBV27

CDR3aa: CASEGWGSYEQYF
CDR3nt: TGTGCCAGCGAAGGCTGGGGGTCCTACGAGCAGTACTTC
j_gene: TRBJ2-7
abundance: .
len: 13
d_gene: .
v_gene: TRBV7-9

CDR3aa: CASSYPGTSSFYNEQFF
CDR3nt: TGTGCCAGCAGTTACCCCGGGACTAGCTCATTTTACAATGAGCAGTTCTTC
j_gene: TRBJ2-1
abundance: .
len: 17
d_gene: TRBD2
v_gene: TRBV2

CDR3aa: CASSWMTHTYEQYF
CDR3nt: TGTGCCAGCAGTTGGATGACGCATACCTACGAGCAGTACTTC
j_gene: TRBJ2-7
abundance: .
len: 14
d_gene: .
v_gene: TRBV11-2

CDR3aa: CASSLEGPSGYSYEQYF
CDR3nt: TGTGCCAGCAGCTTAGAGGGGCCTAGCGGATATTCCTACGAGCAGTACTTC
j_gene: TRBJ2-7
abundance: .
len: 17
d_gene: TRBD2
v_gene: TRBV7-2

CDR3aa: CASRGWLAGVMSTDTQYF
CDR3nt: TGTGCCAGCAGAGGATGGCTAGCGGGAGTGATGAGCACAGATACGCAGTATTTT
j_gene: TRBJ2-3
abundance: .
len: 18
d_gene: TRBD2
v_gene: TRBV27

CDR3aa: CASSVALINTEAFF
CDR3nt: TGTGCCAGCAGCGTAGCCCTCATTAACACTGAAGCTTTCTTT
j_gene: TRBJ1-1
abundance: .
len: 14
d_gene: .
v_gene: TRBV9

CDR3aa: CASSLVGEGDQPQHF
CDR3nt: TGTGCCAGCAGCTTGGTAGGGGAGGGGGATCAGCCCCAGCATTTT
j_gene: TRBJ1-5
abundance: .
len: 15
d_gene: .
v_gene: TRBV5-6

CDR3aa: CASSRPRANWVF
CDR3nt: TGTGCCAGCAGCCGGCCGAGGGCAAATTGGGTCTTC
j_gene: TRBJ2-1
abundance: .
len: 12
d_gene: .
v_gene: TRBV28

CDR3aa: CASSYSPADGYEQYF
CDR3nt: TGTGCCAGCAGTTACTCTCCTGCGGATGGATACGAGCAGTACTTC
j_gene: TRBJ2-7
abundance: .
len: 15
d_gene: .
v_gene: TRBV6-5

CDR3aa: CASSIGIYWADPNDQYF
CDR3nt: TGTGCCAGTAGTATAGGGATATATTGGGCGGACCCCAACGACCAGTACTTC
j_gene: TRBJ2-5
abundance: .
len: 17
d_gene: .
v_gene: TRBV19

CDR3aa: CASSYRDYYNEQFF
CDR3nt: TGCGCCAGCAGCTACCGGGACTATTACAATGAGCAGTTCTTC
j_gene: TRBJ2-1
abundance: .
len: 14
d_gene: TRBD2
v_gene: TRBV5-1

CDR3aa: CASSSVRDRGPPDTEAFF
CDR3nt: TGTGCCAGCAGCTCGGTACGGGACAGGGGGCCGCCGGACACTGAAGCTTTCTTT
j_gene: TRBJ1-1
abundance: .
len: 18
d_gene: TRBD1
v_gene: TRBV13

CDR3aa: CSVWGHQRYSSYEQYF
CDR3nt: TGCAGCGTATGGGGACACCAGAGATATAGCTCCTACGAGCAGTACTTC
j_gene: TRBJ2-7
abundance: .
len: 16
d_gene: .
v_gene: TRBV29-1

CDR3aa: CASFWVLPKETQYF
CDR3nt: TGTGCCAGCTTCTGGGTCCTACCTAAAGAGACCCAGTACTTC
j_gene: TRBJ2-5
abundance: .
len: 14
d_gene: .
v_gene: TRBV11-1

CDR3aa: CASSLVGLASSYEQYF
CDR3nt: TGTGCCAGCAGCTTAGTGGGACTAGCGTCTAGCTACGAGCAGTACTTC
j_gene: TRBJ2-7
abundance: once
len: 16
d_gene: TRBD2
v_gene: TRBV11-2

CDR3aa: CASRPRGGEQFF
CDR3nt: TGTGCCAGCAGACCCCGGGGAGGTGAGCAGTTCTTC
j_gene: TRBJ2-1
abundance: .
len: 12
d_gene: .
v_gene: TRBV6-5

CDR3aa: CASSVAGNTEAFF
CDR3nt: TGTGCCAGCAGCGTAGCTGGGAACACTGAAGCTTTCTTT
j_gene: TRBJ1-1
abundance: .
len: 13
d_gene: .
v_gene: TRBV9

CDR3aa: CATSRDLTSAGELFF
CDR3nt: TGTGCCACCAGCAGAGATCTGACATCGGCCGGGGAGCTGTTTTTT
j_gene: TRBJ2-2
abundance: .
len: 15
d_gene: .
v_gene: TRBV15